A selection of T cell receptor beta chains follows, all from one sample in a study of post-analysis software for immune sequencing data. In TCRdb, the PCR reads were re-called with MiXCR into one record per CDR3 protein. The sample lists hundreds of thousands of distinct CDR3 sequences, 44% seen once, with under 2% in the top ten. Specimen: blood. The receptors come from a girl aged 10 to 17 with multiple sclerosis. The CDR3 runs from the conserved cysteine through the conserved F or W.

V,length,CDR3
TRBV24-1,15,CATSQAGGPYNEQFF
TRBV7-9,14,CASSLGRVQETQYF
TRBV5-1,15,CASRLTSGGGDTQYF
TRBV6-5,20,CASSYTVPGQGSLSNYGYTF
TRBV6-5,15,CASSYSLGWAGEAFF
TRBV10-3,12,CATQVKDDGYTF
TRBV7-6,16,CASSPLGRFTQETQYF
TRBV20-1,11,CSASGPRGQFF
TRBV4-1,12,CASSQEPDTQYF
TRBV9,16,CASSVGPSGSNNEQFF
TRBV30,13,CAWKSGILNEQFF
TRBV20-1,15,CSARATSGVLNTQYF
TRBV13,16,CASSYRTGRVYNGQFF
TRBV20-1,15,CSAPLAGGHPDTQYF
TRBV9,17,CASSVAPSGGTYNEQFF
TRBV29-1,14,CSVAQGARGDTQYF
TRBV29-1,15,CSVDGGRGISYEQYF
TRBV4-1,14,CASSQALADNEQYF
TRBV29-1,14,CSVDRAPGSYEQYF
TRBV5-1,17,CASSSTSGTGRYNEQFF
TRBV4-1,13,CASSQVSGPSEFF
TRBV5-5,16,CASSFLLLGRENIQYF
TRBV12-3/TRBV12-4,13,CASREGVYNEQFF
TRBV20-1,15,CSARDSGRAIYEQYF
TRBV5-6,14,CASSLGMTSYEQYF
TRBV11-2,16,CASSSPGLDPTDTQYF
TRBV7-9,14,CASSTLRPPNEQFF
TRBV9,17,CASSYPLGTLDDNEQYF
TRBV20-1,18,CSASQTPRASGRAHEQFF
TRBV21-1,17,CASSDRLAGGSYNEQFF
TRBV10-3,17,CAISESGAGLATDTQYF
TRBV25-1,13,CASSEGRRYEQYF
TRBV10-3,12,CAISIQGYGYTF
TRBV12-3/TRBV12-4,16,CASTFGQYGHSYGYTF
TRBV12-3/TRBV12-4,15,CASSIDRVREETQYF
TRBV7-8,15,CASSSPGEGDYGYTF
TRBV12-3/TRBV12-4,20,CASSLSYSVYLAGVDYEQYF
TRBV6-5,12,CASSLTGNIQYF
TRBV9,15,CASSAWGSRDYGYTF
TRBV10-3,15,CAIRSPLAGGETQYF
TRBV7-9,15,CASSAGSGKPYEQYF
TRBV29-1,12,CSVRVGSYEQYF
TRBV12-3/TRBV12-4,15,CASSYGGTGANVLTF
TRBV11-2,17,CASSTSWRGVLHNEQFF
TRBV12-3/TRBV12-4,14,CASSFLAGGYEQYF
TRBV12-3/TRBV12-4,15,CASRGLADSYNEQFF
TRBV5-1,11,CASSFENEQFF
TRBV12-3/TRBV12-4,14,CASTPGGFTYGYTF
TRBV20-1,14,CSARVSGSYYEQYF
TRBV29-1,14,CSVELGVKNYGYTF
TRBV3-1,15,CASSLLAGGRETQYF
TRBV20-1,12,CSARGLRETQYF
TRBV5-1,17,CASSLALAGGREETQYF
TRBV6-5,13,CASSYSTGSEAFF
TRBV4-1,16,CASSQDVRRTNYGYTF
TRBV7-2,12,CASSFPMETQYF
TRBV20-1,14,CSAGVRGLAVSGVF
TRBV24-1,16,CATSDKGEGVGNEQFF
TRBV4-1,15,CASSQDRGTLYEQYF
TRBV28,14,CASKGGSSYNEQFF